Listed below are T cell receptor beta chains from one sample, sequenced in a study of cytomegalovirus exposure and HLA in healthy donors. The data were produced by immunoSEQ multiplex PCR, yet TCRdb's version contains in-frame clones alone and is incomplete. The sample has over 100,000 clones, roughly 77% seen once; the top ten hold under 6%. Sequences were obtained from PBMCs. These receptors were obtained from a man aged 30 to 45 in good health and CMV-seronegative. Both conserved end residues are part of each CDR3. A D gene is named only where the DNA matches it firmly. Clone size is shown for a subset of rows, as once, few, many or a class of expanded clone.

j_call | d_call | clone_size | v_call | cdr3_aa | cdr3_nt
TRBJ1-1 | NA | NA | TRBV5-1 | CASSRGGDTEAFF | TGCGCCAGCAGCAGGGGGGGTGACACTGAAGCTTTCTTT
TRBJ1-1 | TRBD1 | few | TRBV4-1 | CASGFRGHTEAFF | TGCGCCAGCGGATTTAGGGGGCACACTGAAGCTTTCTTT
TRBJ2-7 | TRBD2 | NA | TRBV4-3 | CASSQGEGGTYEQYF | TGCGCCAGCAGCCAAGGAGAGGGAGGGACCTACGAGCAGTACTTC
TRBJ1-5 | TRBD1 | NA | TRBV6-5 | CASSYSFRGEQPQHF | TGTGCCAGCAGTTACTCGTTCAGGGGGGAACAGCCCCAGCATTTT
TRBJ2-3 | TRBD1 | NA | TRBV9 | CASSGRTGPFTDTQYF | TGTGCCAGCAGCGGACGGACAGGACCCTTCACAGATACGCAGTATTTT
TRBJ1-5 | TRBD1 | NA | TRBV5-6 | CASSFDRAQPQHF | TGTGCCAGCAGCTTTGACAGGGCTCAGCCCCAGCATTTT
TRBJ1-6 | TRBD1 | NA | TRBV11-2 | CASSSMTGFYSPLHF | TGTGCCAGCAGCTCCATGACAGGGTTCTATTCACCCCTCCACTTT
TRBJ2-3 | NA | NA | TRBV19 | CASSLSVSTDTQYF | TGTGCCAGTAGTCTTAGCGTTAGCACAGATACGCAGTATTTT
TRBJ2-6 | NA | once | TRBV7-3 | CASSPTPQGGPGANVLTF | TGTGCCAGCAGCCCCACTCCCCAGGGTGGGCCTGGGGCCAACGTCCTGACTTTC
TRBJ1-3 | NA | NA | TRBV7-4 | CASGLLRDSSGNTIYF | TGTGCCAGCGGCCTCCTTCGGGACTCTTCTGGAAACACCATATATTTT
TRBJ2-5 | TRBD2 | NA | TRBV7-2 | CASSLVAGGRETQYF | TGTGCCAGCAGCTTGGTAGCGGGAGGGAGGGAGACCCAGTACTTC
TRBJ2-5 | NA | NA | TRBV14 | CASSLLWRSGTQYF | TGTGCCAGCAGCCTTCTTTGGCGGTCCGGGACCCAGTACTTC
TRBJ1-2 | NA | NA | TRBV10-3 | CAIRPIQGLNYGYTF | TGTGCCATCAGGCCGATACAGGGCTTAAACTATGGCTACACCTTC
TRBJ2-5 | NA | few | TRBV5-4 | CASSPEGRGETQYF | TGTGCCAGCAGCCCGGAGGGTAGGGGAGAGACCCAGTACTTC
TRBJ1-2 | NA | few | TRBV6-5 | CASHQGTYGYTF | TGTGCCAGCCATCAGGGTACCTATGGCTACACCTTC
TRBJ1-5 | TRBD1 | NA | TRBV23-1 | CASSQSSRQGWDQPQHF | TGCGCCAGCAGTCAATCGTCTCGACAGGGGTGGGATCAGCCCCAGCATTTT
TRBJ2-5 | NA | NA | TRBV5-4 | CASSSLNREPKEETQYF | TGTGCCAGCAGTTCATTAAACAGGGAGCCAAAGGAGGAGACCCAGTACTTC
TRBJ2-7 | NA | NA | TRBV27 | CASSLREGAYEQYF | TGTGCCAGCAGTTTGAGGGAAGGAGCCTACGAGCAGTACTTC
TRBJ2-3 | TRBD1 | NA | TRBV28 | CASSPGTGSRVDTQYF | TGTGCCAGCAGTCCCGGGACAGGGAGTCGGGTAGATACGCAGTATTTT
TRBJ2-7 | NA | NA | TRBV4-3 | CASSQDLPRQGSPYEQYF | TGCGCCAGCAGCCAAGATCTGCCCAGGCAGGGGAGTCCCTACGAGCAGTACTTC
TRBJ2-3 | NA | once | TRBV7-2 | CASRDSSTDTQYF | TGTGCCAGCAGAGATAGTAGCACCGATACGCAGTATTTT
TRBJ1-5 | TRBD1 | NA | TRBV6-5 | CASSYSRTGGQPQHF | TGTGCCAGCAGTTACTCTCGGACAGGGGGGCAGCCCCAGCATTTT
TRBJ1-2 | TRBD1 | NA | TRBV28 | CASSLGDRANYGYTF | TGTGCCAGCAGTTTAGGGGACAGGGCTAACTATGGCTACACCTTC
TRBJ1-2 | TRBD1 | NA | TRBV4-3 | CASSLGSGTEFNYGYTF | TGCGCCAGCAGCCTTGGATCCGGGACAGAATTTAACTATGGCTACACCTTC
TRBJ1-1 | TRBD1 | once | TRBV15 | CATSRGQGVPEAFF | TGTGCCACCAGCAGAGGGCAGGGGGTTCCTGAAGCTTTCTTT
TRBJ2-3 | NA | NA | TRBV9 | CASSPREGTSTDTQYF | TGTGCCAGCAGCCCCCGAGAGGGGACTTCCACAGATACGCAGTATTTT
TRBJ1-3 | NA | NA | TRBV28 | CASSFRGLSGNTIYF | TGTGCCAGCAGTTTTAGGGGACTCTCTGGAAACACCATATATTTT
TRBJ2-7 | TRBD2 | NA | TRBV30 | CAWSVLVGRGSEQYF | TGTGCCTGGAGTGTACTGGTCGGGAGGGGGTCCGAGCAGTACTTC
TRBJ2-1 | NA | NA | TRBV28 | CASSPPGTQNNEQFF | TGTGCCAGCAGTCCCCCCGGGACTCAAAACAATGAGCAGTTCTTC
TRBJ2-7 | TRBD2 | NA | TRBV5-6 | CASSLGSSGYEQYF | TGTGCCAGCAGCTTGGGGTCTAGCGGATACGAGCAGTACTTC
TRBJ1-6 | TRBD1 | NA | TRBV27 | CASREQGVSNSPLHF | TGTGCCAGCAGGGAACAGGGGGTTAGTAATTCACCCCTCCACTTT
TRBJ1-2 | NA | NA | TRBV7-9 | CASSEENYGYTF | TGTGCCAGCAGCGAAGAGAACTATGGCTACACCTTC
TRBJ2-7 | TRBD2 | NA | TRBV9 | CASSVGGTSAEQYF | TGTGCCAGCAGCGTAGGTGGGACTAGTGCCGAGCAGTACTTC
TRBJ1-3 | NA | NA | TRBV5-4 | CASSLEGISGNTIYF | TGTGCCAGCAGCTTGGAGGGGATCTCTGGAAACACCATATATTTT
TRBJ2-7 | NA | NA | TRBV4-1 | CASSQVRFYEQYF | TGCGCCAGCAGCCAAGTGAGGTTTTACGAGCAGTACTTC
TRBJ2-1 | NA | NA | TRBV4-2 | CASSPHRAHNEQFF | TGTGCCAGCAGCCCGCATCGAGCTCACAATGAGCAGTTCTTC
TRBJ2-3 | TRBD2 | once | TRBV25-1 | CASSDILAGGIHTQYF | TGTGCCAGCAGTGATATACTAGCGGGGGGCATTCATACGCAGTATTTT
TRBJ1-1 | NA | NA | TRBV6-5 | CASSRRVGGTEAFF | TGTGCCAGCAGCCGCCGTGTGGGGGGAACTGAAGCTTTCTTT
TRBJ2-7 | TRBD2 | NA | TRBV29-1 | CSVAGLAGYEQCF | TGCAGCGTTGCGGGCCTAGCGGGTTACGAGCAGTGCTTC
TRBJ2-7 | TRBD1 | few | TRBV9 | CASSRMGTGLNEQYF | TGTGCCAGCAGCCGAATGGGGACAGGACTAAACGAGCAGTACTTC
TRBJ2-7 | TRBD1 | NA | TRBV28 | CASSFKRQGPEQYF | TGTGCCAGCAGTTTCAAGAGACAGGGACCCGAGCAGTACTTC
TRBJ1-1 | TRBD1 | NA | TRBV5-6 | CASSGDSENTEAFF | TGTGCCAGCAGCGGGGACAGTGAGAACACTGAAGCTTTCTTT
TRBJ1-1 | NA | NA | TRBV15 | CATSRGPPEGPLYTEAFF | TGTGCCACCAGCAGAGGCCCCCCCGAGGGTCCATTGTATACTGAAGCTTTCTTT
TRBJ2-7 | NA | few | TRBV14 | CASSQDVSYEQYF | TGTGCCAGCAGCCAAGATGTTTCCTACGAGCAGTACTTC
TRBJ2-2 | NA | NA | TRBV5-6 | CASSLWVGEYTGELFF | TGTGCCAGCAGCTTGTGGGTAGGAGAGTACACCGGGGAGCTGTTTTTT
TRBJ2-7 | TRBD1 | NA | TRBV6-5 | CASSYDRGYEQYF | TGTGCCAGCAGTTACGACAGGGGCTACGAGCAGTACTTC
TRBJ2-2 | NA | NA | TRBV18 | CASSPEMGGELFF | TGTGCCAGCTCACCGGAGATGGGCGGGGAGCTGTTTTTT
TRBJ1-2 | TRBD1 | NA | TRBV5-5 | CASSPTGDVAYGYTF | TGTGCCAGCAGCCCTACAGGGGACGTTGCCTATGGCTACACCTTC
TRBJ2-4 | NA | NA | TRBV2 | CASRERVAKNIQYF | TGTGCCAGCAGAGAAAGAGTAGCCAAAAACATTCAGTACTTC
TRBJ2-7 | NA | NA | TRBV23-1 | CASSQDMGALDSYEQYF | TGCGCCAGCAGTCAAGACATGGGGGCTTTGGACTCCTACGAGCAGTACTTC
TRBJ2-1 | NA | NA | TRBV18 | CASSPIEGVKFF | TGTGCCAGCTCACCTATAGAGGGAGTAAAGTTCTTC
TRBJ2-3 | TRBD2 | NA | TRBV27 | CASSLGTSDLYTDTQYF | TGTGCCAGCAGTTTAGGGACTAGCGACCTTTACACAGATACGCAGTATTTT